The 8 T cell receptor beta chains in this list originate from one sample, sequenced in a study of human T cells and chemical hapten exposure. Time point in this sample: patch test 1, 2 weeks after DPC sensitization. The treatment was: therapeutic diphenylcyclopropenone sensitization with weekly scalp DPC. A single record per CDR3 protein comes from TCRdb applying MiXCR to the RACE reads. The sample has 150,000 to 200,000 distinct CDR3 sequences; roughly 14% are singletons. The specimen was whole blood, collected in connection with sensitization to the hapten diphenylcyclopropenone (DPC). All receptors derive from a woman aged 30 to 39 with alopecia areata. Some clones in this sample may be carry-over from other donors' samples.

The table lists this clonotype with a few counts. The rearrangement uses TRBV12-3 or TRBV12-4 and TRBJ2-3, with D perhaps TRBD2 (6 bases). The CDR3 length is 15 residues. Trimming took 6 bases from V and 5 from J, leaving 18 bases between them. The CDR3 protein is CASRPGTPAGDTQYF. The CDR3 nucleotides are TGTGCCAGCAGGCCCGGGACTCCCGCCGGAGATACGCAGTATTTT.

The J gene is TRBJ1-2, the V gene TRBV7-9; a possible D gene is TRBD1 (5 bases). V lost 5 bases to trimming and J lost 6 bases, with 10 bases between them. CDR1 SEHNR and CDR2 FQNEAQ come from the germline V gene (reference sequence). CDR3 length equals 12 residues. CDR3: CASSRGSNGYTF. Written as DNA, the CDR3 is TGTGCCAGCAGCCGGGGGTCAAATGGCTACACCTTC.

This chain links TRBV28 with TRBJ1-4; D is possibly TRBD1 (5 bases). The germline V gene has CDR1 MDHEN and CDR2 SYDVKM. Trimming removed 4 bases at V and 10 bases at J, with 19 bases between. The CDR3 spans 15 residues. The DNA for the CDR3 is TGTGCCAGCAGTTCTACCGGGACCGAGTTAGGAAAACTGTTTTTT. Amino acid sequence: CASSSTGTELGKLFF.

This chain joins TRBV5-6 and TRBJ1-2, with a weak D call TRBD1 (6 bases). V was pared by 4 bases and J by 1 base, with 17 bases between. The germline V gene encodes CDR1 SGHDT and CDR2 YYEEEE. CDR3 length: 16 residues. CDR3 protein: CASSAQGWERNYGYTF. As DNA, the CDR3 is TGTGCCAGCAGCGCACAGGGATGGGAGCGTAACTATGGCTACACCTTC.

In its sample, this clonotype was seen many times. The CDR3 is CASSKSGQGKDTQYF. CDR3 DNA: TGCGCCAGCAGCAAATCTGGACAGGGGAAAGATACGCAGTATTTT. The chain links TRBV4-3 to TRBJ2-3; 9 bases line up with TRBD1. The CDR3 loop spans 15 amino acids. The V segment lost 5 bases and the J segment 5 bases; nucleotides outside the gene matches: 8. Germline V CDR1 and CDR2: LGHNA, YSLEER.

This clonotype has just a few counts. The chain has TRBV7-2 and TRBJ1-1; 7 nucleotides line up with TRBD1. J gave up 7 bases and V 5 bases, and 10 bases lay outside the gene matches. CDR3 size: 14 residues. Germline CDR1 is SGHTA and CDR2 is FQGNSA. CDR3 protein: CASSQTRTGNEAFF. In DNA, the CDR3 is TGTGCCAGCAGCCAAACAAGGACAGGCAATGAAGCTTTCTTT.

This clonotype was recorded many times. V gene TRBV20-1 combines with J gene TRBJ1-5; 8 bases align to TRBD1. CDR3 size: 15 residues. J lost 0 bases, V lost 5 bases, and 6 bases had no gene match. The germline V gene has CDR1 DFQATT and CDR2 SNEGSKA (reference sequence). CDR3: CSAAQGVDSNQPQHF. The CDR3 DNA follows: TGCAGTGCTGCACAGGGGGTGGATAGCAATCAGCCCCAGCATTTT.

The CDR3 DNA sequence: TGCGCCAGCAGCCAGAGTTCTCTCGGGTTGGAGCAGTTCTTC. It yields the protein CASSQSSLGLEQFF. The chain uses TRBV4-1 and TRBJ2-1; D is undetermined. The germline CDR1 and CDR2 sequences are MGHRA and YSYEKL. This CDR3 comprises 14 residues. Trimming removed 3 bases at V and 10 bases at J, with 16 bases between.